This T cell receptor (beta chain) was sequenced during a study of cytomegalovirus exposure and HLA in healthy donors. Study-level results: Versus the 666-donor mean, an Asian-associated ancestry cluster reportedly showed fewer N-insertions in a later analysis. Sequencing depth across donors, presence/absence analyses assumed, was roughly uniform. Indistinguishable V segments, including TRBV6-2 and TRBV6-3, were excluded. Sequencing likely produced, as an artifact, a cluster of highly shared sequence variants.

The PCR employed 60 Vbeta primers together with 13 Jbeta primers. The protocol was immunoSEQ multiplex PCR, while the TCRdb copy is restricted to in-frame clones and leaves out a portion. Of 150,000 or so clones in the sample, roughly 76% were seen once. As for this clone: Its antigen is unidentified.

With V trimmed by 3 bases and J by 4 bases, 8 bases remained unmatched. This CDR3 is 16 amino acids long. CDR1 and CDR2 (germline): ENHRY, SYGVKD. The sample was PBMCs. The chain carries TRBV10-3 and TRBJ1-4, with 7 bases identical to TRBD1. This clonotype was obtained from a woman under 30 in good health and CMV-seropositive. CDR3 coding DNA: TGTGCCATCAGTGATGACAGGGACGGTGGTAATGAAAAACTGTTTTTT. It encodes CAISDDRDGGNEKLFF.